This T cell receptor beta chain was identified during a study of blood T cell repertoires in COVID-19. This clone appeared many times. The CDR3 contains 16 residues. Per the germline V gene, CDR1 is LGHNA and CDR2 is YNFKEQ. V lost 3 bases, J lost 0 bases, and 4 bases stayed unmatched. Generated by immunoSEQ multiplex PCR, the TCRdb table keeps only in-frame clones and is missing some. The sample yields about 400,000 clones, nearly 90% seen once. In Cohort 3, a recovered donor had either two negative PCRs, clearance, or symptom resolution. The sequence was obtained from a woman aged 30 to 39 who had recovered from COVID-19. This chain uses TRBV4-2 with TRBJ2-7; 11 bases are shared with TRBD2. Sequencing was carried out using PBMCs or T cells enriched from blood (not recorded which). The CDR3 DNA sequence: TGTGCCAGCAGCCAGGGGACTAGCGGCGACTCCTACGAGCAGTACTTC. Residues: CASSQGTSGDSYEQYF.